This entry lists 21 T cell receptor beta chains sequenced from one sample in a study of blood T cell repertoires in COVID-19. Produced via immunoSEQ multiplex PCR; TCRdb's table is partial and in-frame only. The table shows 100,000 to 150,000 clones, with more than 80% occurring only once. Sequencing was performed on peripheral blood. These receptors were obtained from a woman aged 60 to 75 with acute or convalescent COVID-19.

CDR3 sequence (DNA): TGCAGTGCCACCAACTTCTACGAGCAGTACTTC. Protein: CSATNFYEQYF. The chain combines TRBV20-1 with TRBJ2-7; no clear D gene. V was cut by 6 bases and J by 3 bases, with 9 bases left in between. The CDR3 runs to 11 residues. From germline, CDR1 is DFQATT and CDR2 SNEGSKA (reference sequence).

V usage is TRBV29-1 and J usage is TRBJ2-7; D perhaps matches TRBD1 (6 bases). V dropped 7 bases and J dropped 4 bases, with 14 bases sitting between them. The CDR3 contains 12 residues. The germline V gene encodes CDR1 SQVTM and CDR2 ANQGSEA. The CDR3 here is CSGRDTLYEQYF. The DNA of the CDR3 is TGCAGCGGCCGGGACACACTTTACGAGCAGTACTTC.

This clone was recorded once. This chain connects TRBV11-1 to TRBJ2-1; the match to TRBD2 covers 8 bases. The germline gives CDR1 SGHAT, CDR2 FQDESV (reference sequence). The CDR3 is 15 residues long. With 8 bases clipped from V and 6 bases from J, the junction kept 12 bases outside the gene matches. CDR3 bases: TGTGCCAGCGGCTCTCGGGGGGGGACTGGCAATGAGCAGTTCTTC. It encodes CASGSRGGTGNEQFF.

This chain connects TRBV5-1 to TRBJ2-7; D perhaps matches TRBD1 (6 bases). The V end was cut by 4 bases, the J end by 2 bases, with 13 bases between. The CDR3 is 14 amino acids. Germline-derived CDR1 and CDR2 are SGHRS and YFSETQ. In nucleotides, the CDR3 is TGCGCCAGCAGCCTTCTGACAGGAGCCTACGAGCAGTACTTC. Encoded protein: CASSLLTGAYEQYF.

The chain carries TRBV10-2 and TRBJ1-2, with D maybe TRBD1 (6 bases). CDR3 length equals 13 residues. The V and J ends lost 11 bases and 2 bases respectively, with 15 bases between them. The germline CDR1 and CDR2 sequences are WSHSY and SAAADI. The CDR3 loop is CAGRRGPNYGYTF. The DNA for the CDR3 is TGCGCCGGACGCAGGGGTCCCAACTATGGCTACACCTTC.

V is TRBV5-4 and J is TRBJ1-2, with 10 bases fitting TRBD1. V shed 1 base, J shed 3 bases, and the junction held 6 bases outside the gene matches. The CDR3 is 16 residues long. The germline V gene encodes CDR1 SGHNT and CDR2 YYREEE (reference sequence). Here the CDR3 reads CASSLSDRGRDYGYTF. The CDR3, as DNA: TGTGCCAGCAGCTTGTCAGACAGGGGGCGCGACTATGGCTACACCTTC.

The chain recombines TRBV2 with TRBJ1-2; TRBD1 matches 7 bases. With V trimmed by 0 bases and J by 8 bases, 9 bases remained unmatched. This CDR3 spans 15 amino acids. Per the germline V gene, CDR1 is SNHLY and CDR2 is FYNNEI. CDR3: CASSEADRVGGGYTF. The DNA of the CDR3 is TGTGCCAGCAGTGAAGCCGACAGGGTCGGAGGCGGCTACACCTTC.

The chain couples TRBV7-2 to TRBJ1-2; a weak D match, TRBD1 (6 bases). The CDR3 covers 13 residues. Deletions cut 5 bases from V and 4 bases from J, with 11 bases between. The germline CDR1 and CDR2 sequences are SGHTA and FQGNSA. CDR3 protein: CASSVTGTYGYTF. The CDR3, as DNA: TGTGCCAGCAGCGTTACAGGGACCTATGGCTACACCTTC.

J is TRBJ1-5 and V is TRBV28; no firm D call. The CDR3 is 16 amino acids. The germline V and J ends were trimmed by 8 bases and 2 bases, with 19 bases remaining between them. Germline CDR1 and CDR2: MDHEN and SYDVKM. CDR3 DNA sequence: TGTGCCAGCGGAACAACGGGAGTCGGGGGCAATCAGCCCCAGCATTTT. This codes for CASGTTGVGGNQPQHF.

This rearrangement joins TRBV5-1 to TRBJ2-3; 12 bases agree with TRBD2. J was trimmed by 1 base and V by 4 bases; bases with no gene match: 10. Germline V gene sequence: CDR1 SGHRS, CDR2 YFSETQ. The CDR3 covers 18 residues. CDR3 amino acids: CASSRLAGGETGTDTQYF. Here the CDR3 DNA reads TGCGCCAGCAGCCGTCTAGCGGGGGGGGAAACGGGCACAGATACGCAGTATTTT.

The chain employs TRBV18 and TRBJ2-5, with TRBD1 identical over 12 bases. With V trimmed by 4 bases and J by 5 bases, 8 bases remained unmatched. The CDR3 length is 16 residues. CDR1 KGHSH and CDR2 LQKENI come from the germline V gene. The CDR3 protein is CASSLGTGGAGETQYF. CDR3 DNA sequence: TGTGCCAGCTCACTAGGGACAGGGGGCGCCGGGGAGACCCAGTACTTC.

This clone has just one count. The chain combines TRBV6-4 with TRBJ1-2; TRBD1 matches at 7 bases. Germline V CDR1 and CDR2: MRHNA, SNTAGT. Trimming removed 3 bases from V and 8 bases from J; junction bases left unmatched: 9. The CDR3 is 14 amino acids. DNA for the CDR3: TGTGCCAGCAGTGAAATGGAGGGGGCAGGGGGCTACACCTTC. Translating it yields CASSEMEGAGGYTF.

V and J are TRBV7-6 and TRBJ1-6, with D hard to call. Germline V lookup: CDR1 SGHVS, CDR2 FNYEAQ. V lost 5 bases and J lost 7, with 15 bases in between. The CDR3 sequence is 15 residues long. CDR3: CASSRTEARNSPLHF. The CDR3 nucleotides are TGTGCCAGCAGCCGGACTGAAGCACGGAATTCACCCCTCCACTTT.

The genes are TRBV27 and TRBJ2-7; D possibly corresponds to TRBD2 (6 bases). Germline V gives CDR1 MNHEY, CDR2 SMNVEV (reference sequence). V shed 3 bases and J shed 7 bases, with 19 bases lying between them. This CDR3 region has 15 residues. This chain's CDR3 is CASSFNSGLGMEQYF. CDR3 coding DNA: TGTGCCAGCAGTTTCAACTCGGGACTCGGAATGGAGCAGTACTTC.

This chain joins TRBV11-2 and TRBJ1-2; TRBD1 is a possible D gene (5 bases). Trimming shortened V by 2 bases and J by 2 bases, and 12 bases separated the two germline ends. Looked up from germline, CDR1 is SGHAT and CDR2 is FQNNGV. This CDR3 is built from 15 residues. CDR3 sequence: CASSLPIGGNYGYTF. In nucleotides, the CDR3 is TGTGCCAGCAGCTTACCTATCGGGGGGAACTATGGCTACACCTTC.

The gene calls are TRBV10-3 and TRBJ1-5; TRBD1 agrees at 10 bases. Trimming took 10 bases from V and 7 from J; bases not matched to a gene: 16. This CDR3 region has 16 residues. Germline V gives CDR1 ENHRY, CDR2 SYGVKD. The CDR3 coding sequence is TGTGCCACCGCTGACAGGGGGCGAAGTCAAGGGCAGCCCCAGCATTTT. Translating it yields CATADRGRSQGQPQHF.

The chain employs TRBV3-1 (or the pseudogene TRBV3-2) and TRBJ2-7, with TRBD2 as a possible D gene (6 bases). This CDR3 is 12 amino acids long. V was shortened by 8 bases and J by 4 bases, with 12 bases between the two germline ends. Germline CDR1 LGHDT, CDR2 YNNKEL (reference sequence). The CDR3 sequence: CASGGFGYEQYF. The CDR3 region has the DNA TGTGCCAGCGGAGGGTTCGGGTACGAGCAGTACTTC.

The V and J genes are TRBV19 and TRBJ1-2; a weak D match, TRBD1 (5 bases). The CDR3 contains 15 residues. Trimming pared 5 bases from V and 4 bases from J, leaving 17 bases between. CDR1 LNHDA and CDR2 SQIVND come from the germline V gene (reference sequence). The CDR3: CASSSAGTGGYGYTF. The CDR3 bases are TGTGCCAGTAGTTCAGCCGGCACGGGGGGCTATGGCTACACCTTC.

CDR3 bases: TGTGCCAGCAGCTTAGGGGGAACAGGGATGCACAATGAGCAGTTCTTC. It encodes CASSLGGTGMHNEQFF. The rearrangement joins TRBV7-2 to TRBJ2-1, with D perhaps matching TRBD1 (6 bases). CDR1 and CDR2 from the germline V gene are SGHTA and FQGNSA. This CDR3 is 16 amino acids long. V was trimmed by 1 base and J by 5 bases, leaving 15 bases between them.

This chain joins TRBV6-5 and TRBJ1-2, with TRBD1 identical over 9 bases. The CDR3 totals 14 residues. Trimming cost V 7 bases and J 4 bases; bases outside gene matches: 7. The germline V gene has CDR1 MNHEY and CDR2 SVGAGI. In nucleotides, the CDR3 is TGTGCCAGCACTCGGACAGGGGCTAGCTATGGCTACACCTTC. This codes for CASTRTGASYGYTF.

This clone was seen only once. The V call is TRBV5-1, the J call TRBJ2-1, with D tentatively TRBD2 (5 bases). The V gene's germline CDR1 is SGHRS and CDR2 YFSETQ. V was clipped by 0 bases and J by 0 bases, with 10 bases between them. This CDR3 has 16 amino acids. This CDR3 reads CASSLASAGSYNEQFF. The CDR3 DNA reads TGCGCCAGCAGCTTGGCTTCGGCGGGCTCCTACAATGAGCAGTTCTTC. Based on the CDR3 plus reference TRBV5-1 and TRBJ2-1, the full variable domain is KAGVTQTPRYLIKTRGQQVTLSCSPISGHRSVSWYQQTPGQGLQFLFEYFSETQRNKGNFPGRFSGRQFSNSRSEMNVSTLELGDSALYLCASSLASAGSYNEQFFGPGTRLTVL.